The source of this T cell receptor beta chain is a study of cytomegalovirus exposure and HLA in healthy donors. A multiplex PCR was run with 60 Vbeta primers and 13 Jbeta primers. Sequencing used immunoSEQ multiplex PCR; TCRdb keeps in-frame clones, though not all of them. Of more than 50,000 clones detected, 75% appear once; the ten largest clones hold roughly 23%. CDR1 and CDR2 (germline): SGHTA, FQGNSA. CDR3 length: 16 residues. With 5 bases removed from V and 4 bases from J, the gap between germline ends came to 20 bases. The rearrangement links TRBV7-2 to TRBJ2-5, with D possibly being TRBD2 (6 bases). Sequenced sample: PBMCs. The sequence came from a woman aged 35 to 49 in good health and CMV-seropositive. CDR3 DNA: TGTGCCAGCAGCCGTAACCCCTTCGACGGGGGAGAGACCCAGTACTTC. This sequence encodes CASSRNPFDGGETQYF.